These T cell receptor beta chains were read from a single sample in a study of blood T cell repertoires in COVID-19. Repertoires were generated with immunoSEQ multiplex PCR, while TCRdb's copy carries only in-frame clones and drops some. The table includes around 300,000 clones, roughly 90% detected once. The specimen sequenced was peripheral blood. The receptors were sampled from a woman aged 45-60 years with active or convalescent COVID-19. Both conserved end residues are trimmed from each CDR3. Expanded clones get a size class; other rows say once, few or many, or leave the size out.

- TRBJ1-6 TRBV28 ASSTGQGNVSPLH
- TRBJ1-3 TRBV7-2 ASSWRGSSGNTIY
- TRBJ2-6 TRBV7-9 ASTPPGHVTGANVLT
- TRBJ1-2 TRBV19 ASRTGAGPGGYT
- TRBJ1-1 TRBV28 ASSSTVAGIDTEAF
once TRBJ2-2 TRBV6-5 ASSRQTNTGELF
- TRBJ2-1 TRBV10-1 ASPPDREDEQF
- TRBJ2-5 TRBV9 ASSVWGLRRGETQY
few TRBJ2-7 TRBV7-8 ASSLDPGGNEQY
- TRBJ2-7 TRBV7-2 ASSSWGGKGSYEQY
- TRBJ2-7 TRBV7-2 ASSLGRDHGRGMQY